This is a list of T cell receptor beta chains from one sample in a study of early T cells in non-severe SARS-CoV-2 infection. TCRdb re-called the 5' RACE reads with MiXCR, one entry per CDR3 protein. The repertoire includes about 83,000 distinct CDR3 sequences, more than 13% of them detected once, and under 4% sits in the top ten. Source material: whole blood. Receptor source: an adult who was a healthcare worker with PCR-confirmed SARS-CoV-2 infection or an uninfected control (not recorded which). CDR3s include the opening cysteine and the closing phenylalanine or tryptophan. The D gene is left open where the match is weak. Clone size is stated in some rows and not others, as once, few, many or a class when expanded.

d_gene: .
abundance: .
j_gene: TRBJ1-5
v_gene: TRBV10-2
CDR3aa: CAPKPGASYSNQPQHF
CDR3nt: TGCGCCCCAAAACCGGGAGCTTCGTATAGCAATCAGCCCCAGCATTTT

d_gene: TRBD2
abundance: few
j_gene: TRBJ2-1
v_gene: TRBV5-1
CDR3aa: CASRKTSAYSYNEQFF
CDR3nt: TGCGCCAGCAGAAAAACTAGCGCCTACTCCTACAATGAGCAGTTCTTC

d_gene: .
abundance: many
j_gene: TRBJ2-7
v_gene: TRBV10-3
CDR3aa: CAISPDTLYYEQYF
CDR3nt: TGTGCCATCAGTCCGGACACCTTATACTACGAGCAGTACTTC

d_gene: .
abundance: many
j_gene: TRBJ1-1
v_gene: TRBV5-5
CDR3aa: CASSLMTEAFF
CDR3nt: TGTGCCAGCAGCTTAATGACTGAAGCTTTCTTT

d_gene: .
abundance: many
j_gene: TRBJ1-6
v_gene: TRBV5-1
CDR3aa: CASSLGTVYSNSPLHF
CDR3nt: TGCGCCAGCAGCTTGGGGACGGTCTACTCTAATTCACCCCTCCACTTT

d_gene: TRBD2
abundance: .
j_gene: TRBJ2-7
v_gene: TRBV19
CDR3aa: CASSIHLAVSYEQYF
CDR3nt: TGTGCCAGTAGTATCCATCTAGCGGTGTCCTACGAGCAGTACTTC

d_gene: TRBD2
abundance: .
j_gene: TRBJ2-5
v_gene: TRBV11-1
CDR3aa: CASSAAGDQETQYF
CDR3nt: TGTGCCAGCAGCGCAGCGGGGGACCAAGAGACCCAGTACTTC

d_gene: .
abundance: many
j_gene: TRBJ2-7
v_gene: TRBV10-2
CDR3aa: CASSRQSYEQYF
CDR3nt: TGCGCCAGCAGTAGACAGTCCTACGAGCAGTACTTC

d_gene: .
abundance: few
j_gene: TRBJ1-5
v_gene: TRBV18
CDR3aa: CASSQAEGKPNQPQHF
CDR3nt: TGTGCCAGCTCACAAGCGGAAGGGAAACCCAATCAGCCCCAGCATTTT

d_gene: .
abundance: many
j_gene: TRBJ2-2
v_gene: TRBV7-6
CDR3aa: CASSLSGVNTGELFF
CDR3nt: TGTGCCAGCAGCTTATCTGGGGTGAACACCGGGGAGCTGTTTTTT